This record concerns one T cell receptor beta chain sequence. The source of the sample is a study of blood T cell repertoires in COVID-19. Clones were sequenced by immunoSEQ multiplex PCR, and TCRdb holds only the in-frame ones, with some missing. The table lists 130,000 or so clones, 84% of them singletons. The germline gives CDR1 MNHEY, CDR2 SMNVEV (reference sequence). With 1 base removed from V and 2 bases from J, the gap between germline ends came to 12 bases. This CDR3 is built from 16 residues. This TCR derives from a man between 60 and 75 years old with acute or convalescent COVID-19. What was sequenced was peripheral blood. This chain joins TRBV27 and TRBJ1-5; D unresolved. The CDR3 region has the DNA TGTGCCAGCAGTTTATTGTTCATCCGGGGCAATCAGCCCCAGCATTTT. Translated: CASSLLFIRGNQPQHF.